This T cell receptor (beta chain) was recorded in a study of T cell responses to AZD1222 COVID-19 vaccine. Germline V gives CDR1 MNHEY, CDR2 SVGAGI. Trimming removed 8 bases from V and 9 bases from J; junction bases left unmatched: 8. This CDR3 region has 12 residues. Libraries were prepared by immunoSEQ multiplex PCR; TCRdb keeps only in-frame clonotypes and omits some of them. The profile shows about 55,000 clones, roughly 83% of them singletons. Whole-study findings and limits: The donors showed a predominance of white British ancestry and of females, with possible underestimation of clonal diversity. Baseline seropositivity occurred in only a handful of AZD1222 recipients.

About this clone itself: Its specificity is not known.

Sequenced here: peripheral blood, sampled on day 0 of AZD1222 vaccination. The rearrangement uses TRBV6-5 and TRBJ2-7, with 9 bases lining up with TRBD1. This receptor was taken from an adult in good health. The CDR3 here is CASATGQGAQYF. DNA of the CDR3: TGTGCCAGCGCTACGGGACAGGGTGCGCAGTACTTC.